What follows describes a single T cell receptor (beta chain). The antigen remains undetermined. Libraries were UMI-labeled 5' RACE TRB cDNA. Reprocessing the 5' RACE reads, TCRdb reports a single entry for every CDR3 protein and omits DNA. The sample holds some 150,000 distinct CDR3 sequences. The data originate from a study of CXCR3-negative and CXCR3-positive naive CD8 T cells. Whole-study results and caveats: TCR strength was inferred from TRB CDR3 properties, while surface CD5 was comparable between naive subsets. TRB CDR3 hydrophobicity was greater in CXCR3-positive naive cells than in CXCR3-negative naive cells.

Germline V gene sequence: CDR1 MDHEN, CDR2 SYDVKM. This CDR3 comprises 15 residues. This sequence joins TRBV28 and TRBJ1-1; TCRdb names TRBD1, which stays unverified in the absence of DNA. Sample: naive CXCR3+ CD8+ T cells from blood. The subset denotes: CD45RO-CCR7+CD27+CD95- naive CD8+ T cells expressing CXCR3 (TNR3+). The sequence was obtained from a human donor in good health. Some clones in this sample may be carry-over from other donors' samples. The CDR3 loop reads CASSFAGSLPAEAFF.